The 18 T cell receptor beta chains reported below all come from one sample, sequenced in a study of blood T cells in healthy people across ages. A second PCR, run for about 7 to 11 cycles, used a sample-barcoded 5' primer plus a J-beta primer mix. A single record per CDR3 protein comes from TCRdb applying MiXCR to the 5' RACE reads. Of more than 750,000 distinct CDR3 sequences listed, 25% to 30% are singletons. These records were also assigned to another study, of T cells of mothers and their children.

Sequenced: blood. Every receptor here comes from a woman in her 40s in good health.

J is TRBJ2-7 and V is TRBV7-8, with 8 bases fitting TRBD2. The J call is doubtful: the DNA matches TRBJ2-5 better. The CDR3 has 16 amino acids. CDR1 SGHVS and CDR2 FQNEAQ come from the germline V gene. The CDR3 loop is CASSLARAGGQETQYF. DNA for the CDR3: TGTGCCAGCAGCTTAGCCCGGGCGGGGGGCCAAGAGACCCAGTACTTC.

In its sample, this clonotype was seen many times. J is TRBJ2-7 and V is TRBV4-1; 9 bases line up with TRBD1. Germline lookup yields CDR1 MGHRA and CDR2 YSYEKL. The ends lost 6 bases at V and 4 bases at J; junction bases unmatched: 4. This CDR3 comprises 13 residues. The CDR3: CASSHDRGYEQYF. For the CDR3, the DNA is TGCGCCAGCAGTCACGACAGGGGGTACGAGCAGTACTTC.

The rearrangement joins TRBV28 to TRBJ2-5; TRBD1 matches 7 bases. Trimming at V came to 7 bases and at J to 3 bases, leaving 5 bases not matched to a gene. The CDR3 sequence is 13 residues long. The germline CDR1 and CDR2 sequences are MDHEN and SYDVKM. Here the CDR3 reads CASTPTGEETQYF. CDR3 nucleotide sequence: TGTGCCAGCACCCCCACAGGGGAAGAGACCCAGTACTTC.

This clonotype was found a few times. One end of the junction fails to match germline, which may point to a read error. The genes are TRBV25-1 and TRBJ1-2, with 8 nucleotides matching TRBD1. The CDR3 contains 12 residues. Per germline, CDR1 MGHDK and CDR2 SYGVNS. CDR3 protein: CAGSEGQGGYTF. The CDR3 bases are TGTGCCGGCAGTGAAGGACAGGGCGGCTACACCTTC.

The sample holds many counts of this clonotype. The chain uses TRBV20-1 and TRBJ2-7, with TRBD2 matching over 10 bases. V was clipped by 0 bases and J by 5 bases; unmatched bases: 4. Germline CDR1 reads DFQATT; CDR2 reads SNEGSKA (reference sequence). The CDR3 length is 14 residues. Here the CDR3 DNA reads TGCAGTGCTAGAGATCAAGCGGGGGGGGACGAGCAGTACTTC. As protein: CSARDQAGGDEQYF.

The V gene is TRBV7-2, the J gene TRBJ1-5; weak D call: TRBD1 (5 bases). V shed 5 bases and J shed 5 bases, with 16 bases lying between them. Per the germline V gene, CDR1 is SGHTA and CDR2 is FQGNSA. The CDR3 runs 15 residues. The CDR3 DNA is TGTGCCAGCAGCCAAGGGAGGGGTCTCTATCAGCCCCAGCATTTT. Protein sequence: CASSQGRGLYQPQHF.

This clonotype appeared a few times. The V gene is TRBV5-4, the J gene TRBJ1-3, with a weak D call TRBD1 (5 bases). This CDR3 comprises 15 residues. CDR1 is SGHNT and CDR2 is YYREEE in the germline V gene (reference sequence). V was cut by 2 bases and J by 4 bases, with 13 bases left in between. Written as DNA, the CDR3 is TGTGCCAGCAGCTTCGGGGGAATGGTCGGAAACACCATATATTTT. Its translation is CASSFGGMVGNTIYF.

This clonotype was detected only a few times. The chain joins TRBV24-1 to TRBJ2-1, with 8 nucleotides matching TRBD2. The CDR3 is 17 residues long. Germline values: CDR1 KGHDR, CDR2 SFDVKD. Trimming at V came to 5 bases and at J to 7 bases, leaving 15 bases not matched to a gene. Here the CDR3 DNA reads TGTGCCACCAGTGCTTCCCTCGGGGGGGTAGGCGGGAATGAGCAGTTCTTC. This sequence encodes CATSASLGGVGGNEQFF.

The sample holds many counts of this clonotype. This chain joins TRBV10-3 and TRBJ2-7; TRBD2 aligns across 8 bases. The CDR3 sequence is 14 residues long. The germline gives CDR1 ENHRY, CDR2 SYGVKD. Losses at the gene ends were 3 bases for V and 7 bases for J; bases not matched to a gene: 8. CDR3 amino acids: CAISEVAGTGEQYF. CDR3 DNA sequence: TGTGCCATCAGTGAAGTAGCGGGGACGGGGGAGCAGTACTTC.

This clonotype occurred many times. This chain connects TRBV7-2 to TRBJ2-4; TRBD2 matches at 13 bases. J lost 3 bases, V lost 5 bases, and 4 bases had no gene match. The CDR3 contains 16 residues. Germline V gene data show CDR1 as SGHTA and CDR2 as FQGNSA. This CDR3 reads CASSPGLAGDKNIQYF. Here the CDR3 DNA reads TGTGCCAGCAGCCCTGGACTAGCGGGGGACAAAAACATTCAGTACTTC.

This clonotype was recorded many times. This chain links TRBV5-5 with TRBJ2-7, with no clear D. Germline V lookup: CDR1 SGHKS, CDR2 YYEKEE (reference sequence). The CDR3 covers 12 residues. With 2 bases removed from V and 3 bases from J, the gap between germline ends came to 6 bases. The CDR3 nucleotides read TGTGCCAGCAGCTTTGCCGGCTACGAGCAGTACTTC. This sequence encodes CASSFAGYEQYF.

CDR3 loop: CSVEMDRDGSFF. The CDR3, as DNA: TGCAGCGTTGAAATGGACAGGGATGGTTCGTTCTTC. The chain joins TRBV29-1 to TRBJ2-1, with TRBD1 identical over 8 bases. Germline V gene data show CDR1 as SQVTM and CDR2 as ANQGSEA. With 2 bases clipped from V and 15 bases from J, the junction kept 9 bases outside the gene matches. CDR3 length: 12 amino acids.

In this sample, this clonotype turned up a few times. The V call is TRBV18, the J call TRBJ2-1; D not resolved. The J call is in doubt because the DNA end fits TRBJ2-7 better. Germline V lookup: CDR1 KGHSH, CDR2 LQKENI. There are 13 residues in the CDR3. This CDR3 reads CASSPPGDNEQYF. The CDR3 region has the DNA TGTGCCAGCTCACCACCAGGAGACAATGAGCAGTACTTC.

CDR3: CAISEPSNQPQHF. The CDR3 bases are TGTGCCATCAGTGAGCCTAGCAATCAGCCCCAGCATTTT. This rearrangement joins TRBV10-3 to TRBJ1-5; no clear D gene. This CDR3 is built from 13 residues. V lost 2 bases to trimming and J lost 0 bases, with 2 bases between them. In germline, CDR1 is ENHRY, CDR2 SYGVKD.

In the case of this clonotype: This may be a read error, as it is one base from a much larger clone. The CDR3: CASSLDSLAQFF. In nucleotides, the CDR3 is TGCGCCAGCAGCTTGGACAGCCTTGCGCAGTTCTTC. The chain recombines TRBV5-1 with TRBJ2-1; no clear D gene. Germline lookup yields CDR1 SGHRS and CDR2 YFSETQ. V gave up 0 bases and J gave up 12 bases, with 10 bases separating them. The CDR3 consists of 12 residues.

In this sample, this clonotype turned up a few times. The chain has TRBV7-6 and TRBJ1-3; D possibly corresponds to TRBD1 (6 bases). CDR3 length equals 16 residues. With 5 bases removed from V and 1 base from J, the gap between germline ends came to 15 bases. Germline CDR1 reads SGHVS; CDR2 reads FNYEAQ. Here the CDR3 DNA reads TGTGCCAGCAGCAAACAGACAGGCAGGTCTGGAAACACCATATATTTT. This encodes CASSKQTGRSGNTIYF.

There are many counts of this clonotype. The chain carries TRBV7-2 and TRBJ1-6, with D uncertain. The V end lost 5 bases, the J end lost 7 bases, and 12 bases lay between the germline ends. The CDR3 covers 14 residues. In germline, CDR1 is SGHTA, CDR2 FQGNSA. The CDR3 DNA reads TGTGCCAGCAGCGGCGAGCCAAGGAATTCACCCCTCCACTTT. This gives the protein CASSGEPRNSPLHF. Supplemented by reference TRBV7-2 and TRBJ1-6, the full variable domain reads GAGVSQSPSNKVTEKGKDVELRCDPISGHTALYWYRQSLGQGLEFLIYFQGNSAPDKSGLPSDRFSAERTGGSVSTLTIQRTQQEDSAVYLCASSGEPRNSPLHFGNGTRLTVT.

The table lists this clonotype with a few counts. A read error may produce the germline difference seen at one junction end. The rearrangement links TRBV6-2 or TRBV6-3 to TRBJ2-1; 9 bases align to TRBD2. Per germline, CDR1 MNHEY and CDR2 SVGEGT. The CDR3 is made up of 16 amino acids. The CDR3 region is CASSSPLAGTYNGQFF. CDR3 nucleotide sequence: TGTGCCAGCAGTTCCCCCCTAGCGGGGACGTACAATGGGCAGTTCTTC.